This is a list of T cell receptor beta chains from one sample in a study of cytomegalovirus exposure and HLA in healthy donors. Generated by immunoSEQ multiplex PCR, the TCRdb table keeps only in-frame clones and is missing some. The sample has 110,000 to 150,000 clones; roughly 9.8% are singletons. Sequencing was performed on PBMCs. Source of these receptors: a man between 50 and 59 years old in good health and CMV-seronegative. Each CDR3 is given without its conserved first and last residue.

ASSQNRVGTGELF	TRBV7-9	TRBJ2-2
ASRQPGQGGYGYT	TRBV6-5	TRBJ1-2
ASSIHRPRTPLFA	TRBV19	TRBJ1-2
ASSFDVGDRSSPTGYT	TRBV27	TRBJ1-2
ASSHDVRGYGYT	TRBV7-9	TRBJ1-2
ASSPKGREGTDTQY	TRBV4-1	TRBJ2-3
ASSVGTVGGYT	TRBV2	TRBJ1-2
ASSYDRAFNEQY	TRBV5-6	TRBJ2-7
ASSLEGRRGGTDTQY	TRBV11-2	TRBJ2-3
ASSSQTRLLYGYT	TRBV7-6	TRBJ1-2